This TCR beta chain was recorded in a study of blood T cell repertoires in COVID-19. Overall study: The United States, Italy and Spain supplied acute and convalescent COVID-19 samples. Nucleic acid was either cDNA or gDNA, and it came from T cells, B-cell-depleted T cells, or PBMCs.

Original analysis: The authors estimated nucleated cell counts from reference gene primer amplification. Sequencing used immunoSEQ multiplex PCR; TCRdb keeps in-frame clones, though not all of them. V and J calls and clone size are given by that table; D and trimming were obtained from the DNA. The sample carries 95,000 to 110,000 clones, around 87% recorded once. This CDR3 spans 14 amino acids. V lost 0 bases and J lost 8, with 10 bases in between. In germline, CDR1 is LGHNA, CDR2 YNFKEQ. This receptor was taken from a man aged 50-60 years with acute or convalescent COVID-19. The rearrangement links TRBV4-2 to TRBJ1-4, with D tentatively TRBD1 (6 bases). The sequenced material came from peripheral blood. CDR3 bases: TGTGCCAGCAGCCAAGAACAGGGTGTGGAAAAACTGTTTTTT. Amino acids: CASSQEQGVEKLFF.